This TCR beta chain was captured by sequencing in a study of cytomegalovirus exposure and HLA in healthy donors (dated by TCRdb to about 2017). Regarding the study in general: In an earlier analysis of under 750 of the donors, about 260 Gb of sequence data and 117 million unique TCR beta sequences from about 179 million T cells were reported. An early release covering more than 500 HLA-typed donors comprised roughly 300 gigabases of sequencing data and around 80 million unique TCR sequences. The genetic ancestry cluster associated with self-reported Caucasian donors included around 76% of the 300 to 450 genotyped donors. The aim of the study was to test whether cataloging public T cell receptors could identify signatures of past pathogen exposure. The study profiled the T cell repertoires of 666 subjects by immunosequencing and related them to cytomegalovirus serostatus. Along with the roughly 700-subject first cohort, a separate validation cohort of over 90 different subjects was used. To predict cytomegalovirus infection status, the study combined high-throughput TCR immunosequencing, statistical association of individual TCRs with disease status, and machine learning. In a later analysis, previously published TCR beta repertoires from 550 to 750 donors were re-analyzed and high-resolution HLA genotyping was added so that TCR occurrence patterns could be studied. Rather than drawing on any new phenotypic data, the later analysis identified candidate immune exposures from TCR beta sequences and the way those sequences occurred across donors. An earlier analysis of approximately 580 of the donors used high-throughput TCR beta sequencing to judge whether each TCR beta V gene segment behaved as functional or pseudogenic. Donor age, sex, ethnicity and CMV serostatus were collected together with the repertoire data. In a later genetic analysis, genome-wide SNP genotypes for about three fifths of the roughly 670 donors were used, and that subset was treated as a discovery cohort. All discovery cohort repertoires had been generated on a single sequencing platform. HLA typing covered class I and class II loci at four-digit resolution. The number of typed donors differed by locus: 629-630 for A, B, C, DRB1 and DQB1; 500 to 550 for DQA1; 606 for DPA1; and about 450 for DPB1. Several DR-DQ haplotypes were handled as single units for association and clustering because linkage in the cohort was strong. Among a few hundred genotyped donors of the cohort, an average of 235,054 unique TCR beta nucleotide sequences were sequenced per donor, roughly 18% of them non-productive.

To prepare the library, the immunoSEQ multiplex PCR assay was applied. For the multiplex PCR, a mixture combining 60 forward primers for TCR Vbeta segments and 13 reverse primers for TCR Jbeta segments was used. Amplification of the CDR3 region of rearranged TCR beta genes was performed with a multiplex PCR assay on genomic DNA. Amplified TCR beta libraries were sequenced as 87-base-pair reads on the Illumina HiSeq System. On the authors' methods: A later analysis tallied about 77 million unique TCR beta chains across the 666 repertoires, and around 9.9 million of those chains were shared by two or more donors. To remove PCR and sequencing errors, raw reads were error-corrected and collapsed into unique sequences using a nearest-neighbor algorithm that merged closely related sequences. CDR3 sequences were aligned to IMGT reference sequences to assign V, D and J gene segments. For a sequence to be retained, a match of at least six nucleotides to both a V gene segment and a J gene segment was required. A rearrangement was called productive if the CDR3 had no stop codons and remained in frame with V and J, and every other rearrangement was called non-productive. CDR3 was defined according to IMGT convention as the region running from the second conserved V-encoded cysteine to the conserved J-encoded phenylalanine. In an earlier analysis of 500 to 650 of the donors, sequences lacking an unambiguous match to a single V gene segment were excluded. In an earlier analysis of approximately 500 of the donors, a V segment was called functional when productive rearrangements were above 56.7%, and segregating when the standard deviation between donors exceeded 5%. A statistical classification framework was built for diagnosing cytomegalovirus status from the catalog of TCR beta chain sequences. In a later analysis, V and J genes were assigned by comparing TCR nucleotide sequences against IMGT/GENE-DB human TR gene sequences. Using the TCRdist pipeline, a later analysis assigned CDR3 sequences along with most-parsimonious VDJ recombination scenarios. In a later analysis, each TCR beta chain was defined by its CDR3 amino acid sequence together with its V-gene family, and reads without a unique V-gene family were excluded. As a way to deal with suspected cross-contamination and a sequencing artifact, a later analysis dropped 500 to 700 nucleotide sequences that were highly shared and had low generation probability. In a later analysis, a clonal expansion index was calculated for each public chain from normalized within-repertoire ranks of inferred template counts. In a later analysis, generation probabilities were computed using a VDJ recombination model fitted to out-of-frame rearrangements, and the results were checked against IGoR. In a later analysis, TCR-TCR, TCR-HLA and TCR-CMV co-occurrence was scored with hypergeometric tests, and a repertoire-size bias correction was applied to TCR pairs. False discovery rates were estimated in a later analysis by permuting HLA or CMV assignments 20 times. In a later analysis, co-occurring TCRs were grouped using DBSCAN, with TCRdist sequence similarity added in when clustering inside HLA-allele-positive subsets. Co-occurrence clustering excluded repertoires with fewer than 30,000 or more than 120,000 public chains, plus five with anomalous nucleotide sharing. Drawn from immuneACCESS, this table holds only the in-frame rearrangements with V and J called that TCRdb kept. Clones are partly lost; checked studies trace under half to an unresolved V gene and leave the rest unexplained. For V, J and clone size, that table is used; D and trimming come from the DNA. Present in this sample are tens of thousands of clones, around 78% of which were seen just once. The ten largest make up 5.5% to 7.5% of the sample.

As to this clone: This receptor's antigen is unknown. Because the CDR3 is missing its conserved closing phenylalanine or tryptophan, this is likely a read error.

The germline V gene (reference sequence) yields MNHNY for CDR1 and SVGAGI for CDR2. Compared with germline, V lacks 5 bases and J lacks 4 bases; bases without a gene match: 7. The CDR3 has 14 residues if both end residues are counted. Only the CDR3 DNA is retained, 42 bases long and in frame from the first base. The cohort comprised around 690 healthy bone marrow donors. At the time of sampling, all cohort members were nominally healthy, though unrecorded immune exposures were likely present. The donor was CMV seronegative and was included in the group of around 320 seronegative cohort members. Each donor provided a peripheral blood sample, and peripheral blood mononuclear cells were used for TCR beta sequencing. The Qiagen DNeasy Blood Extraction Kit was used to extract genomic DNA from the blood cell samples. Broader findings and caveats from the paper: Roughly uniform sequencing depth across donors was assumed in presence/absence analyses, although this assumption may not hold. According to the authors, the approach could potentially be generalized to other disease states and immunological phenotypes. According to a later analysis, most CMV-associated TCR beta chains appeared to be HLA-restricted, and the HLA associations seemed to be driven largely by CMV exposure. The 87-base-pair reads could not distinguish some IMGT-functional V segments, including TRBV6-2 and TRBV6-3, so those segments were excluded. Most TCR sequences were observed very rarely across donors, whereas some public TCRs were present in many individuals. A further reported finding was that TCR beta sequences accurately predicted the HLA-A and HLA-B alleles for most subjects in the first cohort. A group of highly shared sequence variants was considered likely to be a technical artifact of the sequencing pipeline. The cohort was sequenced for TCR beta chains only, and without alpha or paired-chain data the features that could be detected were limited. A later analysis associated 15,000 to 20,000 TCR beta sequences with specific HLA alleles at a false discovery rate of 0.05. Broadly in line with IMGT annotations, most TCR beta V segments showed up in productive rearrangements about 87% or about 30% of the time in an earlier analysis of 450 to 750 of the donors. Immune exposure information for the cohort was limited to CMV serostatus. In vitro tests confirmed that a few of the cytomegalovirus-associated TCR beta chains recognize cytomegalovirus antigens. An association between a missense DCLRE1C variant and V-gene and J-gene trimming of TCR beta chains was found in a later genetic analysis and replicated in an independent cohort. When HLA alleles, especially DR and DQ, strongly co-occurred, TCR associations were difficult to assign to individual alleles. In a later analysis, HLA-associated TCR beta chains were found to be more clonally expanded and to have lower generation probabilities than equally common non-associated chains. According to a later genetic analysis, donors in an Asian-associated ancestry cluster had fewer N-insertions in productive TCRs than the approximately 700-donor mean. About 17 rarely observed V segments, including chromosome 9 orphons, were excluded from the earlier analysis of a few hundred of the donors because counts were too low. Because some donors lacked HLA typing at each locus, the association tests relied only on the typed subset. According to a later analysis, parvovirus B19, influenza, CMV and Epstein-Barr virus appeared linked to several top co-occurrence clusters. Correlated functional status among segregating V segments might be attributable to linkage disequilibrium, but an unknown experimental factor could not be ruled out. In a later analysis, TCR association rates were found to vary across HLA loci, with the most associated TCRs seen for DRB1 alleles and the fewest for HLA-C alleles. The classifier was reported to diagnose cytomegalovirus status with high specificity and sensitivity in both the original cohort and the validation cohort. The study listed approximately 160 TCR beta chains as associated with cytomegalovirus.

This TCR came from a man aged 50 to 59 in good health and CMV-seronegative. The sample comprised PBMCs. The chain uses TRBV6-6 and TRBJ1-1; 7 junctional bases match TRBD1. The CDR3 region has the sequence CASSTLSGGTEAFV. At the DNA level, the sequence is TGTGCCAGCAGTACTCTATCAGGGGGCACTGAAGCTTTCGTT.